These T cell receptor beta chains were read from a single sample in a study of OX40 agonist ivuxolimab in advanced cancers. Here immunoSEQ multiplex PCR was the method, and the copy in TCRdb shows in-frame clones only, minus some. The profile shows tens of thousands of clones, around 85% of them singletons. Sample: CD4+ or CD8+ T cells sorted from blood, taken in a trial of the OX40 agonist ivuxolimab. These receptors all stem from an adult with an advanced solid tumor such as melanoma, head and neck, liver or kidney cancer. The CDR3 runs from the conserved cysteine through the conserved F or W. The order of the fields is D gene, V gene, J gene, clone size, CDR3 protein, CDR3 DNA. D genes are given only for firm matches. Rows give clone size only sometimes, using once, few, many, or a class for an expanded clone.

>NA|TRBV7-9|TRBJ1-5|NA
CASSLDRYQPQHF
TGTGCCAGCAGCTTAGACCGCTATCAGCCCCAGCATTTT
>NA|TRBV7-9|TRBJ1-4|NA
CASSFLGVEKLFF
TGTGCCAGCAGCTTCTTAGGGGTGGAAAAACTGTTTTTT
>NA|TRBV7-9|TRBJ2-7|NA
CASSLPGWEQYF
TGTGCCAGCAGCTTACCGGGGTGGGAGCAGTACTTC
>NA|TRBV18|TRBJ1-2|NA
CASSPPGSLYGYTF
TGTGCCAGCTCACCACCGGGTAGCCTCTATGGCTACACCTTC
>NA|TRBV6-4|TRBJ2-6|NA
CASSDGANVLTF
TGTGCCAGCAGTGATGGGGCCAACGTCCTGACTTTC
>NA|TRBV7-2|TRBJ2-3|NA
CASSLRVGTDTQYF
TGTGCCAGCAGCTTAAGGGTGGGGACAGATACGCAGTATTTT
>TRBD2|TRBV11-1|TRBJ2-4|NA
CARPAEETSGKNIQYF
TGTGCCAGACCTGCAGAGGAGACTAGCGGCAAAAACATTCAGTACTTC
>TRBD1|TRBV6-1|TRBJ2-7|NA
CASSEPWGQEQYF
TGTGCCAGCAGTGAACCATGGGGACAGGAGCAGTACTTC
>TRBD1|TRBV5-1|TRBJ1-2|NA
CASSWEDRGNYGYTF
TGCGCCAGCAGCTGGGAGGACAGGGGAAACTATGGCTACACCTTC
>NA|TRBV30|TRBJ1-1|few
CAWNHERRTEAFF
TGTGCCTGGAATCATGAAAGGAGGACTGAAGCTTTCTTT
>TRBD2|TRBV7-8|TRBJ2-1|few
CASSLAQRGGYNEQFF
TGTGCCAGCAGCTTAGCCCAGCGGGGGGGGTACAATGAGCAGTTCTTC
>TRBD2|TRBV27|TRBJ2-5|once
CASSSAGEGKTQYF
TGTGCCAGCAGTTCGGCGGGAGAGGGTAAGACCCAGTACTTC
>TRBD1|TRBV7-3|TRBJ2-3|NA
CASSPGQGGRTDTQYF
TGTGCCAGCAGCCCTGGACAGGGGGGAAGAACAGATACGCAGTATTTT
>NA|TRBV7-2|TRBJ2-2|NA
CASRYTGELFF
TGTGCCAGCCGATACACCGGGGAGCTGTTTTTT
>TRBD1|TRBV6-4|TRBJ1-2|NA
CASSPDRRGGYTF
TGTGCCAGCAGTCCGGACAGGAGGGGTGGCTACACCTTC
>NA|TRBV7-9|TRBJ2-2|NA
CASRSGSGHTGELFF
TGTGCCAGCAGAAGCGGGTCGGGCCACACCGGGGAGCTGTTTTTT
>NA|TRBV14|TRBJ1-1|NA
CASSQGFGTNTEAFF
TGTGCCAGCAGCCAAGGGTTCGGAACGAACACTGAAGCTTTCTTT
>NA|TRBV14|TRBJ1-1|NA
CASSQDRHTEAFF
TGTGCCAGCAGCCAAGATCGGCACACTGAAGCTTTCTTT
>NA|TRBV7-6|TRBJ1-1|NA
CASSSRGRGTEAFF
TGTGCCAGCAGCTCTAGAGGACGGGGCACTGAAGCTTTCTTT
>NA|TRBV30|TRBJ1-6|NA
CAWIRAGADNSPLHF
TGTGCCTGGATCCGGGCGGGGGCCGACAATTCACCCCTCCACTTT
>TRBD1|TRBV2|TRBJ2-1|NA
CASSETGRGEQFF
TGTGCCAGCAGTGAGACAGGGAGAGGTGAGCAGTTCTTC